This passage covers 15 T cell receptor beta chains from one sample sequenced in a study of molecular identifiers for immune sequencing clone quantification. TCRdb analysed the PCR reads with MiXCR anew, one entry per CDR3 protein. The sample yields some 320,000 distinct CDR3 sequences, about a fifth seen once. Sequenced input: naive CD8+ T cells from blood, with Jurkat cell RNA spiked in. Subset reported: FACS-sorted CD8+CD4-CCR7+CD45RA+ naive T cells. The receptors originated from a human donor in good health. Some libraries in this study had Jurkat cell RNA spiked in.

This clonotype was detected ten times or more. The chain combines TRBV7-2 with TRBJ2-1, with D tentatively TRBD1 or TRBD2 (5 bases each). The ends were cut back, 6 bases at V and 5 bases at J, with 20 bases in the middle. The CDR3 is made up of 16 amino acids. CDR1 SGHTA and CDR2 FQGNSA come from the germline V gene. The CDR3 nucleotides read TGTGCCAGCAGGACAGTCCCACTAGATGTCCACAATGAGCAGTTCTTC. Its translation is CASRTVPLDVHNEQFF.

Regarding this clonotype: This may be a read error: a much more frequent sequence differs by one nucleotide. This chain connects TRBV30 to TRBJ1-1; no reliable D call. Germline CDR1 and CDR2: GTSNPN and SVGIG (reference sequence). The CDR3 consists of 12 residues. DNA for the CDR3: TGTGCCTCGAGTGCGTTAGTGACTGAAGCTTTCTTT. The encoded protein is CASSALVTEAFF.

The sample holds a few counts of this clonotype. The junction differs from germline at one of its ends, possibly a read error. The CDR3 loop reads CSVESGSTDMQYF. CDR3 in DNA: TGCAGCGTGGAAAGCGGTAGCACAGATATGCAGTACTTT. The chain uses TRBV29-1 and TRBJ2-3, with TRBD2 as a possible D gene (5 bases). Germline V gives CDR1 SQVTM, CDR2 ANQGSEA. This CDR3 comprises 13 residues.

J is TRBJ2-3 and V is TRBV7-2; TRBD2 agrees at 13 bases. V lost 5 bases, J lost 0 bases, and 5 bases stayed unmatched. Germline V gives CDR1 SGHTA, CDR2 FQGNSA. This CDR3 contains 17 residues. CDR3: CASSMGLAGTSTDTQYF. As DNA, the CDR3 is TGTGCCAGCAGCATGGGACTAGCGGGAACTAGCACAGATACGCAGTATTTT.

This clonotype was detected ten times or more. The chain carries TRBV7-8 and TRBJ1-5, with 8 bases matching TRBD1. Germline lookup yields CDR1 SGHVS and CDR2 FQNEAQ. V was pared by 2 bases and J by 4 bases, with 10 bases of the junction left unmatched. This CDR3 contains 17 residues. CDR3 bases: TGTGCCAGCAGCTTATTATGGGTACAGGGGGTAAATCAGCCCCAGCATTTT. Amino acid sequence: CASSLLWVQGVNQPQHF.

This clonotype was seen only a few times. V gene TRBV27 combines with J gene TRBJ1-5, with a possible D match to TRBD1 (5 bases). Trimming removed 1 base from V and 4 bases from J, with 11 bases in between. The germline V gene encodes CDR1 MNHEY and CDR2 SMNVEV (reference sequence). This CDR3 is built from 15 residues. This chain's CDR3 is CASSLLFGGNQPQHF. CDR3 coding DNA: TGTGCCAGCAGTTTATTATTCGGGGGAAATCAGCCCCAGCATTTT.

The rearrangement links TRBV4-1 to TRBJ1-6; D is unresolved. Per germline, CDR1 MGHRA and CDR2 YSYEKL. V was shortened by 0 bases and J by 1 base, with 4 bases between the two germline ends. CDR3 size: 15 residues. The CDR3 DNA reads as TGCGCCAGCAGCCAAGACGATTCCTATAATTCACCCCTCCACTTT. This codes for CASSQDDSYNSPLHF.

This clonotype was seen ten or more times. This chain links TRBV19 with TRBJ2-3; D gene unclear. The V and J ends lost 3 bases and 4 bases respectively, with 5 bases between them. Germline V gives CDR1 LNHDA, CDR2 SQIVND (reference sequence). This CDR3 has 12 residues. Written as DNA, the CDR3 is TGTGCCAGTAGTATCTCCCCAGATACGCAGTATTTT. This sequence encodes CASSISPDTQYF. Using reference TRBV19 and TRBJ2-3 for the parts outside the CDR3, the full variable domain is DGGITQSPKYLFRKEGQNVTLSCEQNLNHDAMYWYRQDPGQGLRLIYYSQIVNDFQKGDIAEGYSVSREKKESFPLTVTSAQKNPTAFYLCASSISPDTQYFGPGTRLTVL.

This chain uses TRBV7-6 with TRBJ2-2; perhaps TRBD1 as D (6 bases). Germline values: CDR1 SGHVS, CDR2 FNYEAQ. V lost 4 bases, J lost 6 bases, and 18 bases lay in between. The CDR3 runs to 16 residues. CDR3 sequence reads: CASSSPGAGVPGELFF. The CDR3 DNA reads TGTGCCAGCAGCTCCCCCGGGGCAGGGGTGCCCGGGGAGCTGTTTTTT.

Regarding this clonotype: The junction departs from germline at one end; a sequencing error may be responsible. The chain employs TRBV4-3 and TRBJ1-1; D remains unclear. This CDR3 has 14 residues. CDR1 LGHNA and CDR2 YSLEER come from the germline V gene. CDR3: CACSQGRTNTEAFF. The CDR3 DNA is TGCGCCTGCAGCCAAGGTAGGACGAACACTGAAGCTTTCTTT.

Regarding this clonotype: One base away lies a much larger clone, so this may be a sequencing read error. This rearrangement joins TRBV28 to TRBJ2-5; D is perhaps TRBD2 (6 bases). Germline V lookup: CDR1 MDHEN, CDR2 SYDVKM. This CDR3 has 14 amino acids. CDR3 nucleotides: TGTGCCGGCAGCGCCCGACTAGGACAAGAGACCCAGTACTTC. Protein: CAGSARLGQETQYF.

This clonotype was recorded at least ten times. CDR3 in amino acids: CASSQVIDVTSLNYGYTF. The CDR3 DNA follows: TGCGCCAGCAGCCAAGTAATAGACGTTACATCCCTGAACTATGGCTACACCTTC. This chain joins TRBV4-3 and TRBJ1-2; D is undetermined. The germline V gene encodes CDR1 LGHNA and CDR2 YSLEER. This CDR3 has 18 amino acids. With 1 base removed from V and 2 bases from J, the gap between germline ends came to 20 bases.

This clonotype was counted many times. The rearrangement uses TRBV5-8 and TRBJ2-7; no reliable D call. The V end was cut by 2 bases, the J end by 2 bases, with 11 bases between. Germline CDR1 and CDR2: SGHTS and YDEGEE. There are 14 residues in the CDR3. The CDR3 DNA reads TGTGCCAGCAGCTTTCTCCCACGTACCTACGAGCAGTACTTC. It yields the protein CASSFLPRTYEQYF.

This clonotype was seen only a few times. The chain carries TRBV11-2 and TRBJ1-4, with D perhaps TRBD1 (5 bases). CDR1 is SGHAT and CDR2 is FQNNGV in the germline V gene. V lost 5 bases and J 6 bases, leaving 16 bases between the germline ends. The CDR3 consists of 15 residues. In nucleotides, the CDR3 is TGTGCCAGCAGCCCATCGGGGGGGAAGTATGAAAAACTGTTTTTT. This encodes CASSPSGGKYEKLFF.

This sequence joins TRBV7-2 and TRBJ2-7; 10 bases are shared with TRBD2. Per germline, CDR1 SGHTA and CDR2 FQGNSA. The CDR3 is 16 amino acids. The junction had 9 bases not matched to a gene; V was cut back by 5 bases and J by 2 bases. DNA for the CDR3: TGTGCCAGCAGCATAAGAGTAGCGGGGGGACCCTACGAGCAGTACTTC. It yields the protein CASSIRVAGGPYEQYF.